The present entry profiles one T cell receptor (beta chain) with its context. The data were taken from a study of STAT5B mutations in CD4+ large granular lymphocyte leukemia. The V end was cut by 1 base, the J end by 1 base, with 5 bases between. CDR1 is SGHTA and CDR2 is FQGNSA in the germline V gene. This CDR3 region has 14 residues. The method was immunoSEQ multiplex PCR; TCRdb's version includes in-frame clones alone and lacks a portion of them. The sample holds about 31,000 clones; over 65% are singletons and the top ten take less than 9%. The chain links TRBV7-2 to TRBJ1-5; unclear D gene. The sample consisted of CD4+ T cells from blood buffy coats. The clonotype was recovered from a human donor in good health. The CDR3 protein is CASSLGVSNQPQHF. DNA of the CDR3: TGTGCCAGCAGCTTAGGTGTAAGCAATCAGCCCCAGCATTTT.